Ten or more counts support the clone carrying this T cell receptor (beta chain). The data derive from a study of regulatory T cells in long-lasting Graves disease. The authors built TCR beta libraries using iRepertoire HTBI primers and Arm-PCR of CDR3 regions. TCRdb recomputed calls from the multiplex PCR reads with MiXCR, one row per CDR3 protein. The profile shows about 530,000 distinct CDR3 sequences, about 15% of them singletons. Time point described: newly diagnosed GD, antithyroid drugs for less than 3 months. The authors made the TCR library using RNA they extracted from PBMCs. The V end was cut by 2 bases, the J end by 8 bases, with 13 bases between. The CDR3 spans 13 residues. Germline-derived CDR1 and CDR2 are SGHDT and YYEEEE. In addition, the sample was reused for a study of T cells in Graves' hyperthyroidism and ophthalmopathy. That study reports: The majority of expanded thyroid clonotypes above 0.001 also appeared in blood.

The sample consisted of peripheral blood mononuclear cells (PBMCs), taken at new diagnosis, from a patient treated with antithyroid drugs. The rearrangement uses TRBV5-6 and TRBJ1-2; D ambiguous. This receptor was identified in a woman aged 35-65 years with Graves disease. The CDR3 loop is CASSLDEASGYTF. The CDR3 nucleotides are TGTGCCAGCAGCTTAGATGAGGCTTCCGGCTACACCTTC.